This T cell receptor (beta chain) was sequenced for a study of blood T cell repertoires in COVID-19. At the level of the study: From the United States, Italy and Spain came samples of acute and convalescent COVID-19. From T cells, B-cell-depleted T cells, or PBMCs came the material, which was cDNA or gDNA.

This CDR3 spans 13 amino acids. Generated by immunoSEQ multiplex PCR, the TCRdb table keeps only in-frame clones and is missing some. The sample shows approximately 130,000 clones, 80% to 90% of them seen only once. J is TRBJ2-7 and V is TRBV21-1; the DNA was not compared with TRBD1, the D call given in the table. TRBV21-1 is described as a pseudogene. This TCR was sampled from a man older than 75 with active or convalescent COVID-19. Specimen: peripheral blood. For the CDR3, the DNA is TGTGCCAGCAGCCTTGACAGGGGCCACGAGCAGTACTTC. It encodes CASSLDRGHEQYF.